This T cell receptor (beta chain) comes out of a study of T cells in tuberculosis. Sequencing was performed with immunoSEQ multiplex PCR; in TCRdb, only in-frame clones are kept and a portion is missing. The data show tens of thousands of clones, 85% to 95% seen once. The V gene end was trimmed by 7 bases and the J gene end by 3 bases; junction bases not matched to a gene: 3. Germline-derived CDR1 and CDR2 are SNHLY and FYNNEI. The CDR3 extends over 14 amino acids. This clone was observed a single time. On average roughly 90,000 T cells per donor were immunosequenced. The sample consisted of PBMCs. The genes are TRBV2 and TRBJ2-1; 10 nucleotides line up with TRBD2. This clonotype was obtained from a donor aged 5-35 years with latent tuberculosis or without tuberculosis infection. The CDR3 is CASTGLAIYNEQFF. In DNA, the CDR3 is TGTGCCAGCACGGGACTAGCGATCTACAATGAGCAGTTCTTC.